This is a list of T cell receptor beta chains from one sample in a study of cytomegalovirus exposure and HLA in healthy donors. Assay: immunoSEQ multiplex PCR; the TCRdb copy retains only in-frame clones and omits some. The profile shows more than 95,000 clones, about 73% of them singletons. Source material: PBMCs. Every receptor here comes from a woman between 45 and 60 years old in good health and CMV-seropositive. CDR3s include the opening cysteine and the closing phenylalanine or tryptophan. D genes are given only for firm matches. Clone sizes are given selectively: once, few, many, or a class where the clone is expanded.

clone_size	j_call	v_call	d_call	cdr3_aa	cdr3_nt
-	TRBJ1-2	TRBV5-4	TRBD1	CASSSDRGSSDTF	TGTGCCAGCAGCTCGGACAGGGGGTCTTCAGACACCTTC
-	TRBJ2-3	TRBV6-5	TRBD2	CASSQAGGTDTQYF	TGTGCCAGCAGTCAAGCGGGGGGCACAGATACGCAGTATTTT
-	TRBJ1-2	TRBV5-4	-	CASSPRGSNGYTF	TGTGCCAGCAGCCCAAGGGGGTCAAATGGCTACACCTTC
-	TRBJ2-5	TRBV4-1	TRBD2	CASSQLSVGGGRETQYF	TGCGCCAGCAGCCAATTGTCGGTCGGCGGGGGGAGAGAGACCCAGTACTTC
-	TRBJ1-5	TRBV19	-	CASSIITGNQPQHF	TGTGCCAGTAGTATAATCACAGGAAATCAGCCCCAGCATTTT
-	TRBJ1-6	TRBV11-1	TRBD1	CASSLGTGHSPLHF	TGTGCCAGCAGCCTCGGGACAGGGCATTCACCCCTCCACTTT
once	TRBJ2-7	TRBV4-1	-	CASSQGGQGYTKEQYF	TGCGCCAGCAGCCAAGGAGGGCAGGGGTATACGAAAGAGCAGTACTTC
-	TRBJ2-5	TRBV29-1	-	CSVGQGGFRGETQYF	TGCAGCGTTGGCCAAGGGGGTTTTCGTGGTGAGACCCAGTACTTC
-	TRBJ2-1	TRBV29-1	TRBD2	CSVDGTSGVNYNEQFF	TGCAGCGTTGACGGGACTAGCGGGGTGAACTACAATGAGCAGTTCTTC
-	TRBJ2-3	TRBV7-9	-	CASSLSTYLAGASTDTQYF	TGTGCCAGCAGCTTATCGACTTATTTGGCGGGGGCTAGCACAGATACGCAGTATTTT
-	TRBJ1-1	TRBV6-6	-	CASSYYDKNTEAFF	TGTGCCAGCAGTTACTATGACAAGAACACTGAAGCTTTCTTT
few	TRBJ2-7	TRBV28	TRBD1	CASSGTDSGSYEQYF	TGTGCCAGCAGTGGGACAGACTCGGGATCCTACGAGCAGTACTTC
-	TRBJ2-7	TRBV5-6	TRBD1	CASSLAGGQGTYEQYF	TGTGCCAGCAGCTTGGCAGGGGGACAGGGTACCTACGAGCAGTACTTC
-	TRBJ1-1	TRBV4-1	-	CASSLNRYTEAFF	TGCGCCAGCAGCCTCAACAGGTACACTGAAGCTTTCTTT
-	TRBJ1-2	TRBV27	TRBD1	CASSFPTGEGYTF	TGTGCCAGCAGTTTCCCGACAGGGGAGGGCTACACCTTC
-	TRBJ2-2	TRBV5-1	TRBD1	CASSTRTGAAGELFF	TGCGCCAGCAGCACCAGGACAGGGGCGGCCGGGGAGCTGTTTTTT
-	TRBJ1-6	TRBV15	-	CATSRETGPNSPLHF	TGTGCCACCAGCAGGGAAACAGGGCCGAATTCACCCCTCCACTTT
-	TRBJ2-2	TRBV7-2	TRBD1	CASSQRTGNTGELFF	TGTGCCAGCAGCCAAAGGACAGGGAATACCGGGGAGCTGTTTTTT